In this sample, the clone carrying this T cell receptor (beta chain) turned up a few times. The CDR3 spans 15 residues. V lost 3 bases, J lost 4 bases, and 5 bases stayed unmatched. Germline CDR1 SGHTA, CDR2 FQGNSA. Unique molecular identifiers (one per individual cDNA molecule) were attached. TCRdb processed the 5' RACE reads anew with MiXCR; each CDR3 protein has one entry. The sample records tens of thousands of distinct CDR3 sequences, roughly 8% being singletons. This sample was taken from a study of early T cells in non-severe SARS-CoV-2 infection. Study-level information: Sequencing was performed on bulk RNA from unsorted whole blood, leaving chains unpaired.

The V call is TRBV7-2, the J call TRBJ2-1, with 8 bases identical to TRBD1. This TCR was sampled from an adult who was a healthcare worker with PCR-confirmed SARS-CoV-2 infection or an uninfected control (not recorded which). Sample: whole blood. CDR3: CASSFTGGTYNEQFF. Here the CDR3 DNA reads TGTGCCAGCAGCTTTACAGGGGGAACTTACAATGAGCAGTTCTTC.